The 15 T cell receptor beta chains below were found in one sample sequenced in a study of radiation and T cells in renal cell carcinoma. As for time point: blood 2 weeks post-SBRT. Specified treatment: 15 Gy SBRT to primary tumor, nephrectomy 4 weeks later. Clones were sequenced by immunoSEQ multiplex PCR, and TCRdb holds only the in-frame ones, with some missing. Of tens of thousands of clones in the sample, 86% are singletons; the top ten hold approximately 22%. The source was blood, collected from a patient whose treatment included radiotherapy and nephrectomy. Receptors were obtained from a woman between 50 and 59 years old with renal cell carcinoma.

The rearrangement uses TRBV6-6 and TRBJ2-7; TRBD1 matches 7 bases. The V gene's germline CDR1 is MNHNY and CDR2 SVGAGI (reference sequence). After removal of 0 bases from V and 3 bases from J, the junction contained 2 bases not matched to a gene. The CDR3 loop spans 14 amino acids. As DNA, the CDR3 is TGTGCCAGCAGTTACTCAAGGGGGCTCTACGAGCAGTACTTC. Its translation: CASSYSRGLYEQYF.

CDR3 loop: CASRWGTSTYEQYF. CDR3 DNA: TGCGCCAGCAGGTGGGGGACTAGCACCTACGAGCAGTACTTC. This chain connects TRBV5-1 to TRBJ2-7; 9 bases map to TRBD2. The CDR3 sequence is 14 residues long. V shed 5 bases and J 2 bases; nucleotides not matched to a gene: 5. CDR1 is SGHRS, CDR2 YFSETQ, per germline.

The rearrangement uses TRBV11-3 and TRBJ2-5; D unclear. The CDR3 loop spans 12 amino acids. V shed 5 bases and J shed 7 bases, with 11 bases lying between them. The germline CDR1 and CDR2 sequences are SGHNT and YENEEA. CDR3 in amino acids: CASSLAGGTQYF. The CDR3 DNA reads TGTGCCAGCAGCCTCGCCGGTGGGACCCAGTACTTC.

J is TRBJ2-3 and V is TRBV7-2; D gene unclear. The V and J ends lost 5 bases and 5 bases respectively, with 8 bases between them. Germline V gene data show CDR1 as SGHTA and CDR2 as FQGNSA. CDR3 length equals 12 residues. CDR3 sequence reads: CASSLSGDTQYF. The CDR3 DNA reads TGTGCCAGCAGCCTCAGTGGAGATACGCAGTATTTT.

V gene TRBV11-2 combines with J gene TRBJ1-3; 10 bases line up with TRBD1. Germline V lookup: CDR1 SGHAT, CDR2 FQNNGV. Trimming at V came to 3 bases and at J to 8 bases, leaving 7 bases not matched to a gene. This CDR3 is 15 amino acids long. The CDR3 nucleotides are TGTGCCAGCAGCTTCCGGGACAGGGGTAGGGACACCATATATTTT. Residues: CASSFRDRGRDTIYF.

J is TRBJ1-3 and V is TRBV28, with 7 positions matching TRBD1. The germline V gene has CDR1 MDHEN and CDR2 SYDVKM. V gave up 4 bases and J gave up 10 bases; unmatched junction bases: 7. The CDR3 has 13 residues. DNA for the CDR3: TGTGCCAGCAGTTGGGGGACAGTGGGTACCATATATTTT. As protein: CASSWGTVGTIYF.

The chain has TRBV14 and TRBJ1-4, with D tentatively TRBD1 (6 bases). The ends were cut back, 1 base at V and 7 bases at J, with 13 bases in the middle. Germline V gene sequence: CDR1 SGHDN, CDR2 FVKESK. There are 15 residues in the CDR3. The CDR3 DNA reads TGTGCCAGCAGCCAAGTATCAGGGGATAGTGAAAAACTGTTTTTT. Its translation: CASSQVSGDSEKLFF.

The chain uses TRBV7-2 and TRBJ2-1; maybe TRBD2 (5 bases). The V and J ends lost 2 bases and 5 bases respectively, with 13 bases between them. The CDR3 runs to 15 residues. Germline V gives CDR1 SGHTA, CDR2 FQGNSA. In DNA form, the CDR3 reads TGTGCCAGCAGCTTATTTGCGACTAAGAACAATGAGCAGTTCTTC. This translates into CASSLFATKNNEQFF.

This rearrangement joins TRBV16 to TRBJ2-3; 10 bases map to TRBD2. Germline loops: CDR1 KGHSY, CDR2 FQNENV. The CDR3 has 15 amino acids. Trimming took 5 bases from V and 4 from J; bases not matched to a gene: 6. The CDR3 reads CASSSSAGGADTQYF. As DNA, the CDR3 is TGTGCCAGCAGCTCTTCAGCGGGAGGGGCAGATACGCAGTATTTT.

The CDR3 coding sequence is TGTGCCAGCAGCTTAGCCCTAGCGGGAGTGAACAATGAGCAGTTCTTC. It codes for CASSLALAGVNNEQFF. The chain joins TRBV7-9 to TRBJ2-1; TRBD2 matches 10 bases. Germline trimming cut 0 bases from V and 5 bases from J; bases unmatched to any gene: 4. CDR1 is SEHNR, CDR2 FQNEAQ, per germline (reference sequence). The CDR3 runs to 16 residues.

V and J are TRBV27 and TRBJ2-7; D gene unclear. Trimming stripped 3 bases from V and 0 bases from J, with 6 bases between. Germline values: CDR1 MNHEY, CDR2 SMNVEV (reference sequence). CDR3 length: 13 amino acids. The CDR3 DNA is TGTGCCAGCAGTTTTGTGAGCTCCTACGAGCAGTACTTC. This codes for CASSFVSSYEQYF.

V usage is TRBV30 and J usage is TRBJ2-1; D is uncertain. In germline, CDR1 is GTSNPN, CDR2 SVGIG (reference sequence). This CDR3 is 14 amino acids long. The V end lost 8 bases, the J end lost 0 bases, and 14 bases lay between the germline ends. CDR3 in amino acids: CATSSVSSYNEQFF. CDR3 DNA: TGTGCCACAAGTTCGGTGAGCTCCTACAATGAGCAGTTCTTC.

J is TRBJ1-1 and V is TRBV14; D not certain. CDR1 is SGHDN and CDR2 is FVKESK in the germline V gene. The CDR3 contains 13 residues. V was trimmed by 4 bases and J by 8 bases, leaving 14 bases between them. CDR3 amino acids: CASSPVDGREAFF. Written as DNA, the CDR3 is TGTGCCAGCAGCCCGGTAGATGGCAGGGAAGCTTTCTTT.

The chain is built from TRBV25-1 and TRBJ2-6; D unclear. The CDR3 spans 16 residues. Germline CDR1 MGHDK, CDR2 SYGVNS. V lost 4 bases to trimming and J lost 0 bases, with 10 bases between them. The CDR3 DNA follows: TGTGCCAGCAGTGCGGCAGGCTCCTCTGGGGCCAACGTCCTGACTTTC. Protein product: CASSAAGSSGANVLTF.

The V and J genes are TRBV7-9 and TRBJ1-3; weak D call: TRBD1 (6 bases). The V gene lost 4 bases and the J gene lost 5 bases, with 12 bases spanning the gap. This CDR3 is built from 14 residues. Looked up from germline, CDR1 is SEHNR and CDR2 is FQNEAQ (reference sequence). CDR3: CASSSGGLRNTIYF. CDR3 in DNA: TGTGCCAGCAGCTCCGGGGGGCTCCGAAACACCATATATTTT.